A selection of T cell receptor beta chains follows, all from one sample in a study of CD8+ T cells in alopecia areata. TCRdb's copy holds only in-frame clones and misses some; the assay was immunoSEQ multiplex PCR. The table shows about 290,000 clones, with nearly 60% occurring only once. Here the sequenced sample was CD4+ T cells sorted from blood, taken at week 24, from a patient treated with tofacitinib. These TCRs come from a human donor with alopecia areata. The CDR3 runs from the conserved cysteine through the conserved F or W. D genes are given only for firm matches. Size is omitted from some rows. Given values are once, few, many or a class for expanded clones.

D gene,V gene,clone size,J gene,CDR3 length,CDR3 DNA,CDR3 protein
TRBD2,TRBV29-1,NA,TRBJ2-1,14,TGCAGCGTTGGTCGGCTAGCGGGGGGCAATGAGCAGTTCTTC,CSVGRLAGGNEQFF
TRBD2,TRBV7-9,NA,TRBJ2-5,16,TGTGCCAGCCTATCGGGGGGGCCTTTAAGACAAGAGACCCAGTACTTC,CASLSGGPLRQETQYF
TRBD1,TRBV2,NA,TRBJ1-4,14,TGTGCCAGCAGTGCCCAGGGGGCTAATGAAAAACTGTTTTTT,CASSAQGANEKLFF
TRBD2,TRBV30,NA,TRBJ2-1,16,TGTGCCTGGAAAGCGGGGGGGCCGGCGACCTACAATGAGCAGTTCTTC,CAWKAGGPATYNEQFF
NA,TRBV29-1,NA,TRBJ2-3,13,TGCAGCGTTGCCCGGCCGCTCACAGATACGCAGTATTTT,CSVARPLTDTQYF
NA,TRBV7-9,NA,TRBJ1-1,16,TGTGCCAGCAGCCCGTCTCGGGGGCAGGAGAACACTGAAGCTTTCTTT,CASSPSRGQENTEAFF
NA,TRBV5-1,few,TRBJ1-2,13,TGCGCCAGCAGCTCCGGGAGCCTCTACGGCTACACCTTC,CASSSGSLYGYTF
NA,TRBV29-1,NA,TRBJ1-2,13,TGCAGCGTTGAAGGCCACCCCAGCTATGGCTACACCTTC,CSVEGHPSYGYTF
TRBD1,TRBV5-1,NA,TRBJ1-1,12,TGCGCCAGCAGCACAGGGGGAACTGAAGCTTTCTTT,CASSTGGTEAFF
TRBD2,TRBV29-1,NA,TRBJ2-5,13,TGCAGCGTTAAAGCGGGGGGGCGGGAGACCCAGTACTTC,CSVKAGGRETQYF
NA,TRBV7-9,NA,TRBJ2-5,14,TGTGCCAGCAGCTTGCGCGGTTTTGGGGAGACCCAGTACTTC,CASSLRGFGETQYF
TRBD1,TRBV18,NA,TRBJ2-5,16,TGTGCCAGCTCACCACCGACAGGGACAGGGGGAGAGACCCAGTACTTC,CASSPPTGTGGETQYF
TRBD1,TRBV29-1,NA,TRBJ2-7,13,TGCAGCGTTGAGGGGGACAGGGCCTACGAGCAGTACTTC,CSVEGDRAYEQYF
TRBD2,TRBV5-4,NA,TRBJ2-5,16,TGTGCCAGCAGCTTGGCCGGGACTAGCGGGGGGCGGACCCAGTACTTC,CASSLAGTSGGRTQYF
TRBD2,TRBV5-1,NA,TRBJ2-3,17,TGCGCCAGCAGCTTTGATAGACTAGCGGGGAACACAGATACGCAGTATTTT,CASSFDRLAGNTDTQYF
NA,TRBV2,NA,TRBJ1-5,14,TGTGCCAGCACTCCCGGGACAAGCAATCAGCCCCAGCATTTT,CASTPGTSNQPQHF
NA,TRBV7-2,NA,TRBJ2-5,14,TGTGCCAGCAGCCCTCAGGGCGGGCAAGAGACCCAGTACTTC,CASSPQGGQETQYF
NA,TRBV7-2,NA,TRBJ2-7,14,TGTGCCAGCAGCTTAGAAGCCGGGTACTACGAGCAGTACTTC,CASSLEAGYYEQYF
NA,TRBV29-1,NA,TRBJ1-4,14,TGCAGCGTTGATACCCGGGACGGCTTGGGAAAACTGTTTTTT,CSVDTRDGLGKLFF
NA,TRBV29-1,NA,TRBJ2-3,13,TGCAGCGTTCAGCGGCCGCTCACAGATACGCAGTATTTT,CSVQRPLTDTQYF
NA,TRBV11-2,NA,TRBJ1-5,15,TGTGCCAGCAGCTTAGAAGGGATTAGTAATCAGCCCCAGCATTTT,CASSLEGISNQPQHF
NA,TRBV18,NA,TRBJ2-5,13,TGTGCCAGCTCACCACTTAGGGAAGAGACCCAGTACTTC,CASSPLREETQYF
NA,TRBV30,few,TRBJ1-4,12,TGTGCCTGGAGTTCCGGGCTGGAAAAACTGTTTTTT,CAWSSGLEKLFF
NA,TRBV30,few,TRBJ1-4,14,TGTGCCTGGAGCCCGGGACGGGCTAATGAAAAACTGTTTTTT,CAWSPGRANEKLFF
NA,TRBV29-1,NA,TRBJ2-5,12,TGCAGCGTTGTAGGGTACCAAGAGACCCAGTACTTC,CSVVGYQETQYF
NA,TRBV5-4,once,TRBJ2-5,13,TGTGCCAGCAGCTTGGGGGGAGAGGAGACCCAGTACTTC,CASSLGGEETQYF
TRBD1,TRBV30,few,TRBJ2-2,12,TGTGCCTGGAGTCAGGGGGCCGGGGAGCTGTTTTTT,CAWSQGAGELFF
NA,TRBV25-1,NA,TRBJ2-5,15,TGTGCCAGCAGTGAATTCACACGGCTCCAAGAGACCCAGTACTTC,CASSEFTRLQETQYF
TRBD1,TRBV4-1,few,TRBJ2-1,15,TGCGCCAGCAGCCCTAGGACAGGGGGAGGCAATGAGCAGTTCTTC,CASSPRTGGGNEQFF
TRBD1,TRBV4-1,NA,TRBJ1-2,15,TGCGCCAGCAGCCAAAGGGGGGACAGGCCCTATGGCTACACCTTC,CASSQRGDRPYGYTF
TRBD1,TRBV10-3,NA,TRBJ2-1,14,TGTGCCGGCCCCAAGGACAGGGGAGGTAATGAGCAGTTCTTC,CAGPKDRGGNEQFF
NA,TRBV5-1,NA,TRBJ2-7,13,TGCGCCAGCAGCTTGGAGGGACGCTACGAGCAGTACTTC,CASSLEGRYEQYF
TRBD2,TRBV2,NA,TRBJ2-5,16,TGTGCCAGCAGTGAACAGGGACTAGTCGCTAAAGAGACCCAGTACTTC,CASSEQGLVAKETQYF
NA,TRBV29-1,few,TRBJ2-7,15,TGCAGCGTTGAAGATAGGGGACAAGGGGCCTACGAGCAGTACTTC,CSVEDRGQGAYEQYF
NA,TRBV2,NA,TRBJ2-7,12,TGTGCCAGCAGTGTGGACAGTTACGAGCAGTACTTC,CASSVDSYEQYF
NA,TRBV7-2,NA,TRBJ2-7,15,TGTGCCAGCAGCTTAGGAGGGGTCGAGGGCTACGAGCAGTACTTC,CASSLGGVEGYEQYF
NA,TRBV29-1,NA,TRBJ2-6,14,TGCAGCGTTGCCATGCAATCTGGGGCCAACGTCCTGACTTTC,CSVAMQSGANVLTF
TRBD1,TRBV6-1,once,TRBJ1-4,13,TGTGCCAGCTGGGACAGGGACCGTGAAAAACTGTTTTTT,CASWDRDREKLFF
NA,TRBV5-6,NA,TRBJ2-3,14,TGTGCCAGCAGCTTTTTCGCTAGCACAGATACGCAGTATTTT,CASSFFASTDTQYF
NA,TRBV5-4,NA,TRBJ1-1,14,TGTGCCAGCAGCTTGGGAATTGGGAACACTGAAGCTTTCTTT,CASSLGIGNTEAFF
TRBD1,TRBV2,NA,TRBJ1-5,14,TGTGCCAGCAGGCTGGGGGCAGGGGGACAGCCCCAGCATTTT,CASRLGAGGQPQHF
NA,TRBV5-1,NA,TRBJ2-5,15,TGCGCCAGCAGCTTGATCCTTGGACAGCAAGAGACCCAGTACTTC,CASSLILGQQETQYF
NA,TRBV27,few,TRBJ2-1,14,TGTGCCAGCAGTTTAAGGCAGGGGGGCAATGAGCAGTTCTTC,CASSLRQGGNEQFF
NA,TRBV6-5,NA,TRBJ1-2,15,TGTGCCAGCAGTTACTCCCGGGGCCCCGGGGGAGGCTACACCTTC,CASSYSRGPGGGYTF
TRBD2,TRBV14,NA,TRBJ2-3,16,TGTGCCAGCAGCCAAGGAGGACTAGCGGGGTGGGATACGCAGTATTTT,CASSQGGLAGWDTQYF
NA,TRBV9,NA,TRBJ1-2,14,TGTGCCAGCAGCGTAGCAGGCGGGCACTATGGCTACACCTTC,CASSVAGGHYGYTF
TRBD1,TRBV30,few,TRBJ2-3,13,TGTGCCCGAACGACAGGGTCCGCAGATACGCAGTATTTT,CARTTGSADTQYF
TRBD1,TRBV29-1,few,TRBJ2-2,17,TGCAGCGTTGAACACCGTCGGGACAGGGCGGGCACCGGGGAGCTGTTTTTT,CSVEHRRDRAGTGELFF
NA,TRBV11-2,NA,TRBJ2-7,14,TGTGCCAGCACCTCGGGTCCTACCATCTACGAGCAGTACTTC,CASTSGPTIYEQYF
TRBD2,TRBV7-2,NA,TRBJ2-3,15,TGTGCCAGCAGCTCCGGGGGGGCGGGGACAGATACGCAGTATTTT,CASSSGGAGTDTQYF
TRBD1,TRBV29-1,few,TRBJ2-1,14,TGCAGCGTTGAGGGACAGGAGTCCCCCAATGAGCAGTTCTTC,CSVEGQESPNEQFF
NA,TRBV2,NA,TRBJ2-5,14,TGTGCCAGCAGTGACCCCAGGAACCAAGAGACCCAGTACTTC,CASSDPRNQETQYF
NA,TRBV9,few,TRBJ1-6,13,TGTGCCAGCAGCGTAGGGTCAGACTCACCCCTCCACTTT,CASSVGSDSPLHF
NA,TRBV5-1,NA,TRBJ2-5,16,TGCGCCAGCAGCTTGGGCCACCACGGCATCCAAGAGACCCAGTACTTC,CASSLGHHGIQETQYF
TRBD1,TRBV5-1,few,TRBJ2-2,15,TGCGCCAGCAGACCTAGGACAGGGAACACCGGGGAGCTGTTTTTT,CASRPRTGNTGELFF
TRBD1,TRBV29-1,NA,TRBJ2-5,12,TGCAGCGTTGAGGGGACAGGGGAGACCCAGTACTTC,CSVEGTGETQYF
NA,TRBV29-1,NA,TRBJ2-1,11,TGCAGCGTTGATTCCTACAATGAGCAGTTCTTC,CSVDSYNEQFF